The next 26 T cell receptor beta chains were all read from a single sample in a study of CD8 T cells in ankylosing spondylitis. TCRdb re-called the 5' RACE reads with MiXCR, one entry per CDR3 protein. Of 300,000 to 400,000 distinct CDR3 sequences in the sample, 14% to 15% were seen once. The sequenced sample was blood, either unsorted or a sorted T cell fraction (not recorded which). These receptors all stem from a male donor with ankylosing spondylitis or in good health (not recorded which).

The chain is built from TRBV7-9 and TRBJ1-2; tentative D call: TRBD1 (5 bases). The CDR3 is 17 amino acids. Per the germline V gene, CDR1 is SEHNR and CDR2 is FQNEAQ (reference sequence). V shed 3 bases and J shed 6 bases, with 23 bases lying between them. The CDR3 region is CASSFLLQGPYENGYTF. The DNA for the CDR3 is TGTGCCAGCAGCTTCCTATTGCAGGGACCTTACGAGAATGGCTACACCTTC. Full variable domain (rest looked up from reference TRBV7-9 and TRBJ1-2): DTGVSQNPRHKITKRGQNVTFRCDPISEHNRLYWYRQTLGQGPEFLTYFQNEAQLEKSRLLSDRFSAERPKGSFSTLEIQRTEQGDSAMYLCASSFLLQGPYENGYTFGSGTRLTVV.

This clonotype appeared a few times. V gene TRBV7-9 combines with J gene TRBJ1-4; possibly TRBD1 for D (5 bases). CDR1 is SEHNR, CDR2 FQNEAQ, per germline (reference sequence). The germline V and J ends were trimmed by 4 bases and 4 bases, with 13 bases remaining between them. The CDR3 has 15 residues. The CDR3 region is CASSSRGIGNEKLFF. The CDR3, as DNA: TGTGCCAGCAGCTCCCGGGGGATCGGTAATGAAAAACTGTTTTTT. Based on the CDR3 plus reference TRBV7-9 and TRBJ1-4, the full variable domain is DTGVSQNPRHKITKRGQNVTFRCDPISEHNRLYWYRQTLGQGPEFLTYFQNEAQLEKSRLLSDRFSAERPKGSFSTLEIQRTEQGDSAMYLCASSSRGIGNEKLFFGSGTQLSVL.

This clonotype has more than one count but fewer than ten. The chain has TRBV6-1 and TRBJ1-1, with 7 bases aligning to TRBD1. Germline V gene sequence: CDR1 MNHNS, CDR2 SASEGT. The CDR3 length is 17 residues. The ends lost 1 base at V and 4 bases at J; junction bases unmatched: 12. The CDR3 sequence is CASSEGIGQAYPTEAFF. The CDR3 bases are TGTGCCAGCAGTGAAGGGATTGGACAGGCTTATCCCACTGAAGCTTTCTTT.

This chain links TRBV9 with TRBJ1-2; no reliable D call. Germline values: CDR1 SGDLS, CDR2 YYNGEE. The CDR3 runs to 15 residues. The ends were cut back, 0 bases at V and 2 bases at J, with 11 bases in the middle. Here the CDR3 DNA reads TGTGCCAGCAGCGTAGTCTGGGAGGGAAACTATGGCTACACCTTC. Translation: CASSVVWEGNYGYTF.

This clonotype was found a few times. This chain joins TRBV5-5 and TRBJ1-4; the D is unclear. CDR3 length: 14 residues. Germline CDR1 reads SGHKS; CDR2 reads YYEKEE (reference sequence). V lost 3 bases and J 3 bases, leaving 9 bases between the germline ends. This CDR3 reads CASSWQVPNEKLFF. The DNA for the CDR3 is TGTGCCAGCAGCTGGCAGGTTCCTAATGAAAAACTGTTTTTT.

This clonotype has a count of ten or more. The chain employs TRBV5-1 and TRBJ2-2; maybe TRBD1 (5 bases). Trimming stripped 2 bases from V and 6 bases from J, with 20 bases between. CDR1 is SGHRS, CDR2 YFSETQ, per germline. The CDR3 contains 17 residues. The CDR3 DNA reads as TGCGCCAGCAGCTTTCCCAGGGAAGGGTCCTTATCCGGGGAGCTGTTTTTT. Translating it yields CASSFPREGSLSGELFF.

The chain has TRBV7-9 and TRBJ1-6; D not resolved. CDR3 length: 12 residues. Germline V CDR1 and CDR2: SEHNR, FQNEAQ (reference sequence). V shed 7 bases and J shed 3 bases, with 4 bases lying between them. The CDR3 DNA sequence: TGTGCCAGCAATGTCTATAATTCACCCCTCCACTTT. Translating gives CASNVYNSPLHF.

This clonotype turned up a few times. This chain joins TRBV6-1 and TRBJ1-5, with 7 bases identical to TRBD1. The CDR3 runs 16 residues. Germline V lookup: CDR1 MNHNS, CDR2 SASEGT. J lost 2 bases, V lost 5 bases, and 9 bases had no gene match. In nucleotides, the CDR3 is TGTGCCAGCAGTAGTACAGGGGCTGGGGGCAATCAGCCCCAGCATTTT. Translating gives CASSSTGAGGNQPQHF.

This clonotype was detected only a few times. This rearrangement joins TRBV12-3 or TRBV12-4 to TRBJ1-1, with unresolved D. The CDR3 spans 15 residues. Trimming left V 3 bases short and J 0 bases short, with 11 bases between. CDR3 sequence: CASSFAVPMNTEAFF. The CDR3 bases are TGTGCCAGCAGTTTCGCCGTCCCCATGAACACTGAAGCTTTCTTT.

This clonotype was seen a few times. The chain recombines TRBV20-1 with TRBJ2-5; the match to TRBD2 covers 10 bases. Per germline, CDR1 DFQATT and CDR2 SNEGSKA (reference sequence). This CDR3 has 17 amino acids. J lost 3 bases, V lost 2 bases, and 12 bases had no gene match. CDR3 region: CSARRPSGGVGEETQYF. In nucleotides, the CDR3 is TGCAGTGCTAGACGGCCTAGCGGGGGCGTCGGAGAAGAGACCCAGTACTTC.

This clonotype was counted ten times or more. V is TRBV3-1 and J is TRBJ1-1, with a possible D match to TRBD1 (5 bases). Trimming cost V 1 base and J 1 base, with 22 bases left between them. Germline V gives CDR1 LGHDT, CDR2 YNNKEL (reference sequence). The CDR3 is made up of 19 amino acids. CDR3 protein: CASSQVRTLRIHSNTEAFF. Here the CDR3 DNA reads TGTGCCAGCAGCCAAGTTAGGACACTTCGGATCCACTCGAACACTGAAGCTTTCTTT.

A remark on this clonotype: A much larger clone differs from this one at a single base, so this may be a read error. The rearrangement uses TRBV5-1 and TRBJ2-2, with no clear D. This CDR3 is built from 14 residues. Germline CDR1 reads SGHRS; CDR2 reads YFSETQ. The CDR3 nucleotides are TGCTCCAGCAGCTTGGTCTCTGCTACCGGGGAGCTGTTTTTT. This sequence encodes CSSSLVSATGELFF.

The J gene is TRBJ1-1, the V gene TRBV5-1; no reliable D call. Looked up from germline, CDR1 is SGHRS and CDR2 is YFSETQ. The V end was cut by 0 bases, the J end by 1 base, with 10 bases between. The CDR3 contains 15 residues. This chain's CDR3 is CASSLERAANTEAFF. For the CDR3, the DNA is TGCGCCAGCAGCTTGGAAAGGGCGGCGAACACTGAAGCTTTCTTT.

This clonotype was observed once. The chain recombines TRBV27 with TRBJ2-3; D possibly corresponds to TRBD1 (7 bases). Germline V gives CDR1 MNHEY, CDR2 SMNVEV (reference sequence). Between the trimmed V and J ends, which lost 2 bases and 1 base, there was a span of 10 bases. CDR3 length equals 15 residues. CDR3 sequence reads: CASSLGGGRTDTQYF. CDR3 in DNA: TGTGCCAGCAGTTTAGGAGGGGGCCGCACAGATACGCAGTATTTT.

The chain recombines TRBV7-9 with TRBJ2-6; 8 nucleotides line up with TRBD1. The CDR3 totals 15 residues. The ends lost 5 bases at V and 2 bases at J; junction bases unmatched: 2. From germline, CDR1 is SEHNR and CDR2 FQNEAQ (reference sequence). CDR3 coding DNA: TGTGCCAGCAGCCAACAGGGGGCTGGGGCCAACGTCCTGACTTTC. Translating it yields CASSQQGAGANVLTF.

This clonotype has a handful of counts. The chain combines TRBV2 with TRBJ2-2; 9 bases map to TRBD1. The V segment lost 6 bases and the J segment 2 bases; nucleotides outside the gene matches: 7. The V gene's germline CDR1 is SNHLY and CDR2 FYNNEI. The CDR3 length is 16 residues. The CDR3 region is CASSPQDRGNTGELFF. CDR3 bases: TGTGCCAGCAGCCCGCAGGACAGGGGTAACACCGGGGAGCTGTTTTTT.

This chain joins TRBV20-1 and TRBJ2-3; 13 positions match TRBD2. Trimming took 1 base from V and 5 from J; bases not matched to a gene: 6. The germline gives CDR1 DFQATT, CDR2 SNEGSKA (reference sequence). This CDR3 has 16 amino acids. The CDR3 reads CSARALAGGIRDTQYF. CDR3 in DNA: TGCAGTGCTAGAGCACTAGCGGGAGGGATTAGAGATACGCAGTATTTT.

This clonotype has just a few counts. The chain uses TRBV14 and TRBJ1-1; D remains ambiguous. This CDR3 spans 14 amino acids. V was shortened by 0 bases and J by 0 bases, with 5 bases between the two germline ends. The V gene's germline CDR1 is SGHDN and CDR2 FVKESK. CDR3 residues: CASSQELMNTEAFF. In DNA form, the CDR3 reads TGTGCCAGCAGCCAAGAACTAATGAACACTGAAGCTTTCTTT.

V is TRBV18 and J is TRBJ2-5; no clear D gene. Looked up from germline, CDR1 is KGHSH and CDR2 is LQKENI. V gave up 2 bases and J gave up 4 bases, with 11 bases separating them. The CDR3 has 14 residues. The CDR3 DNA follows: TGTGCCAGCTCACCATTACGCAGGTCAGAGACCCAGTACTTC. It translates to CASSPLRRSETQYF.

The table lists this clonotype with a few counts. The chain combines TRBV20-1 with TRBJ1-1, with a tentative D call TRBD1 (5 bases). The CDR3 length is 13 residues. The germline CDR1 and CDR2 sequences are DFQATT and SNEGSKA (reference sequence). Trimming took off 3 bases at V and 5 bases at J, with 13 bases between the two ends. The CDR3 loop is CSASNTGRTEAFF. The CDR3 nucleotides are TGCAGTGCTAGTAATACGGGGCGGACTGAAGCTTTCTTT.

This clonotype was observed a few times. The chain recombines TRBV20-1 with TRBJ2-3; TRBD2 agrees at 9 bases. The ends lost 3 bases at V and 3 bases at J; junction bases unmatched: 10. The CDR3 runs 16 residues. Germline CDR1 DFQATT, CDR2 SNEGSKA (reference sequence). The CDR3 reads CSARGLLAGITDTQYF. CDR3 DNA sequence: TGCAGTGCTAGGGGTCTTCTAGCGGGGATAACAGATACGCAGTATTTT.

This clonotype has just a few counts. This chain uses TRBV6-1 with TRBJ2-3; a weak D match, TRBD1 (6 bases). V dropped 6 bases and J dropped 2 bases, with 15 bases sitting between them. Germline V gene lookup returns CDR1 MNHNS and CDR2 SASEGT. The CDR3 spans 15 residues. For the CDR3, the DNA is TGTGCCAGCAGCCAGGACAGCCAACCCACAGATACGCAGTATTTT. It encodes CASSQDSQPTDTQYF.

This clonotype was counted a few times. The chain joins TRBV20-1 to TRBJ2-4; 10 bases map to TRBD2. Losses at the gene ends were 2 bases for V and 1 base for J; bases not matched to a gene: 8. The germline CDR1 and CDR2 sequences are DFQATT and SNEGSKA (reference sequence). This CDR3 contains 17 residues. CDR3 sequence reads: CSARRLAGADAKNIQYF. CDR3 coding DNA: TGCAGTGCTAGACGTCTAGCGGGAGCCGACGCCAAAAACATTCAGTACTTC.

The chain joins TRBV10-3 to TRBJ2-1; the match to TRBD2 covers 7 bases. J lost 6 bases, V lost 3 bases, and 11 bases had no gene match. This CDR3 spans 16 amino acids. CDR1 and CDR2 from the germline V gene are ENHRY and SYGVKD. The CDR3 DNA sequence: TGTGCCATCAGTGAAAGGACTAGTGGACGGGGCAATGAGCAGTTCTTC. Translation: CAISERTSGRGNEQFF.

The chain recombines TRBV5-6 with TRBJ1-1, with D maybe TRBD1 (5 bases). This CDR3 is 14 amino acids long. V was pared by 3 bases and J by 4 bases, with 13 bases between. The germline CDR1 and CDR2 sequences are SGHDT and YYEEEE. CDR3 nucleotide sequence: TGTGCCAGCAGCTCGTTACAGGTGATCACTGAAGCTTTCTTT. This encodes CASSSLQVITEAFF. Full variable domain (missing parts from reference TRBV5-6 and TRBJ1-1): DAGVTQSPTHLIKTRGQQVTLRCSPKSGHDTVSWYQQALGQGPQFIFQYYEEEERQRGNFPDRFSGHQFPNYSSELNVNALLLGDSALYLCASSSLQVITEAFFGQGTRLTVV.

This clonotype has ten or more counts. The V and J genes are TRBV5-1 and TRBJ2-1, with 10 bases identical to TRBD1. Unmatched junction bases numbered 6, after V lost 6 bases and J lost 6 bases. Germline-derived CDR1 and CDR2 are SGHRS and YFSETQ. CDR3 length: 14 residues. CDR3 nucleotides: TGCGCCAGCATCCCGGGACAGGGGACCAATGAGCAGTTCTTC. Translated: CASIPGQGTNEQFF. Combining the CDR3 with reference TRBV5-1 and TRBJ2-1 gives the whole variable domain KAGVTQTPRYLIKTRGQQVTLSCSPISGHRSVSWYQQTPGQGLQFLFEYFSETQRNKGNFPGRFSGRQFSNSRSEMNVSTLELGDSALYLCASIPGQGTNEQFFGPGTRLTVL.